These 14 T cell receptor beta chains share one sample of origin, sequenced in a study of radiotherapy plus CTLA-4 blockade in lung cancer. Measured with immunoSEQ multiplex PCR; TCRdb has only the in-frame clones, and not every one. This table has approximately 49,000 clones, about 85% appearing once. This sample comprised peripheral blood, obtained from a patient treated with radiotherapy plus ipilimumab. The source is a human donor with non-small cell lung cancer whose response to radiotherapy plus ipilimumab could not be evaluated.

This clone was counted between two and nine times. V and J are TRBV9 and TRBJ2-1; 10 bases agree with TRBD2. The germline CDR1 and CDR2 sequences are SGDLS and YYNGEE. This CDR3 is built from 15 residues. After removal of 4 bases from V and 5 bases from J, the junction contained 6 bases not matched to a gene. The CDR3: CASSIPSGSDNEQFF. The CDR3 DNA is TGTGCCAGCAGCATCCCTAGCGGGAGTGACAATGAGCAGTTCTTC.

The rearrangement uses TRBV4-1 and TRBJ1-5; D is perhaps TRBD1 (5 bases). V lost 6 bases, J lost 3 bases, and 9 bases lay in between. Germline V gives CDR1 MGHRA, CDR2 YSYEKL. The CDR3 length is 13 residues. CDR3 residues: CASSWTLNQPQHF. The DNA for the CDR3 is TGCGCCAGCAGTTGGACACTCAATCAGCCCCAGCATTTT.

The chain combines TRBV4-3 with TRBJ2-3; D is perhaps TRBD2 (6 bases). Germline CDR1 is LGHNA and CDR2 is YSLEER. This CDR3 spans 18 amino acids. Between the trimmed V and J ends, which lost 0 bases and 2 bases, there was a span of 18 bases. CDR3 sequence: CASSQDRAAGPYTDTQYF. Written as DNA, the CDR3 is TGCGCCAGCAGCCAAGATCGGGCAGCGGGCCCTTACACAGATACGCAGTATTTT.

The CDR3 loop is CSVEGPAGETYNEQFF. The CDR3 DNA is TGCAGCGTTGAAGGGCCGGCCGGGGAAACCTACAATGAGCAGTTCTTC. The chain joins TRBV29-1 to TRBJ2-1; weak D call: TRBD2 (5 bases). This CDR3 spans 16 amino acids. Germline V gene sequence: CDR1 SQVTM, CDR2 ANQGSEA. V lost 1 base and J lost 2, with 15 bases in between.

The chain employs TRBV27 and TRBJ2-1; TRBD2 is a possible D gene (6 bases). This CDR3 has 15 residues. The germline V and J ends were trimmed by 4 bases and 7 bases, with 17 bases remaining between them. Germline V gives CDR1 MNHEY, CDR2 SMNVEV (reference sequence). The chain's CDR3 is CASSYIAERRNEQFF. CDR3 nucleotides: TGTGCCAGCAGTTATATAGCGGAAAGGAGGAATGAGCAGTTCTTC.

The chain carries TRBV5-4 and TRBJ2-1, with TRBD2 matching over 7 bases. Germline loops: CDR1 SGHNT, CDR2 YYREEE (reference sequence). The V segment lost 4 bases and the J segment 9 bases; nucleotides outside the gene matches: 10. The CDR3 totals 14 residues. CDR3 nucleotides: TGTGCCAGCAGCCGGGCTAGCGGAACAATTGAGCAGTTCTTC. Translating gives CASSRASGTIEQFF. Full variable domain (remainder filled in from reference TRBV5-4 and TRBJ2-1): ETGVTQSPTHLIKTRGQQVTLRCSSQSGHNTVSWYQQALGQGPQFIFQYYREEENGRGNFPPRFSGLQFPNYSSELNVNALELDDSALYLCASSRASGTIEQFFGPGTRLTVL.

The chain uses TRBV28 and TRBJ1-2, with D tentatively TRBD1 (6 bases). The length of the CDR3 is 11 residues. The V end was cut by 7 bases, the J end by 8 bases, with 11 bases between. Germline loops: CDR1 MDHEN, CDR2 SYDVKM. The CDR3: CASTGTLGYTF. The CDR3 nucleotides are TGTGCCAGCACCGGGACACTAGGCTACACCTTC.

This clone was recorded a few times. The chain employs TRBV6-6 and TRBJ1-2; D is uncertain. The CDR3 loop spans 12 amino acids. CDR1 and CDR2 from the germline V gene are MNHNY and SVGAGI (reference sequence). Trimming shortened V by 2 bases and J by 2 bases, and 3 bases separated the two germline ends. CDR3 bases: TGTGCCAGCAGTTACGAGAACTATGGCTACACCTTC. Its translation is CASSYENYGYTF.

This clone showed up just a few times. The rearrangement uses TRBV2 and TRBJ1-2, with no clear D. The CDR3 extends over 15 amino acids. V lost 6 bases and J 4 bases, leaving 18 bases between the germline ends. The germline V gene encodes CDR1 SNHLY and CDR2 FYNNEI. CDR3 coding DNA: TGTGCCAGCAGCGTCAACAGAAACCCAACCTATGGCTACACCTTC. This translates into CASSVNRNPTYGYTF.

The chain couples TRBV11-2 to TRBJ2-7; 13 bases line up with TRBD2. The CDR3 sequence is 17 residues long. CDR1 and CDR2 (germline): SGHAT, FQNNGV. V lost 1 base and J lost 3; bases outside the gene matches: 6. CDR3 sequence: CASSLVVGLAGLYEQYF. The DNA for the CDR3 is TGTGCCAGCAGCTTAGTTGTGGGACTAGCGGGACTCTACGAGCAGTACTTC. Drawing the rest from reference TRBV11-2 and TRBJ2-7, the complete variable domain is EAGVAQSPRYKIIEKRQSVAFWCNPISGHATLYWYQQILGQGPKLLIQFQNNGVVDDSQLPKDRFSAERLKGVDSTLKIQPAKLEDSAVYLCASSLVVGLAGLYEQYFGPGTRLTVT.

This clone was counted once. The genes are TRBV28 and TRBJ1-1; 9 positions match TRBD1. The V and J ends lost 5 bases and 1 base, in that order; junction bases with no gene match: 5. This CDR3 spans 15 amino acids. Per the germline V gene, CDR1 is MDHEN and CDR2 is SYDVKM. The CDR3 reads CASSGEDRGNTEAFF. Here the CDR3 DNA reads TGTGCCAGCAGTGGGGAGGACAGGGGGAACACTGAAGCTTTCTTT.

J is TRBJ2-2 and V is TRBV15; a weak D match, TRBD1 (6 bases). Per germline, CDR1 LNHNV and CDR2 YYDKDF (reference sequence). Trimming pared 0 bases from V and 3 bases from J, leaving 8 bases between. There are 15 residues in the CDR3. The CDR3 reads CATSREGAHTGELFF. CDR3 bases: TGTGCCACCAGCAGAGAGGGGGCTCACACCGGGGAGCTGTTTTTT.

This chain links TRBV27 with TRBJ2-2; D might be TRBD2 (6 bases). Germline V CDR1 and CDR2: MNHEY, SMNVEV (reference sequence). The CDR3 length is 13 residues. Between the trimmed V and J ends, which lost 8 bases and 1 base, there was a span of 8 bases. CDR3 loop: CASGGLNTGELFF. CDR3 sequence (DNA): TGTGCCAGCGGGGGACTGAACACCGGGGAGCTGTTTTTT.

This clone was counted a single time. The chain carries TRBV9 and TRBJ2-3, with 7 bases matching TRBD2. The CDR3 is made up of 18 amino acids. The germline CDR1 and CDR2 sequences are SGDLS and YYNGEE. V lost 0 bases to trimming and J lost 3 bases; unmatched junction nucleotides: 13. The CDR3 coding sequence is TGTGCCAGCAGCGTAGTGGGGGGGATAGCGCTGGGAACAGATACGCAGTATTTT. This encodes CASSVVGGIALGTDTQYF.